This T cell receptor beta chain was sequenced during a study of blood T cells in healthy people across ages. Study results and limitations: Higher diversity, along with more naive CD4+ cells, distinguished long-lived donors from aged donors. The study found TCR beta diversity correlated strongly with naive T cell percentage.

A sample-barcoded 5' primer and a J-beta primer mix were used in a second PCR of about 6 to 12 cycles. Each cDNA molecule received a tag from a template-switch adaptor that had 12 random nucleotides. TCRdb used MiXCR to reprocess the 5' RACE reads, holding one entry per CDR3 protein. The sample includes hundreds of thousands of distinct CDR3 sequences, 58% of them seen just once. With regard to this clonotype: The antigen is not known.

This TCR came from a man in his 60s in good health. Sample: blood.

Here the CDR3 DNA reads TGTGCCAGCAGCCCCCGACTAGCGGGAAACTCCTACGAGCAGTACTTC. Its protein product is CASSPRLAGNSYEQYF. The chain carries TRBV7-9 and TRBJ2-7, with 11 bases aligning to TRBD2. J gave up 0 bases and V 5 bases, and 6 bases lay outside the gene matches. CDR1 and CDR2 (germline): SEHNR, FQNEAQ (reference sequence). The length of the CDR3 is 16 residues. The full variable domain, in which reference TRBV7-9 and TRBJ2-7 provide the parts outside the CDR3, is DTGVSQNPRHKITKRGQNVTFRCDPISEHNRLYWYRQTLGQGPEFLTYFQNEAQLEKSRLLSDRFSAERPKGSFSTLEIQRTEQGDSAMYLCASSPRLAGNSYEQYFGPGTRLTVT.